The rows below give T cell receptor beta chains drawn from one sample of a study of blood T cell repertoires in COVID-19. The method was immunoSEQ multiplex PCR; TCRdb's version includes in-frame clones alone and lacks a portion of them. Of about 160,000 clones listed, less than 90% are singletons. The sequenced sample consisted of PBMCs or T cells enriched from blood (not recorded which). The receptors here all came from a woman aged 45 to 65 who had recovered from COVID-19. CDR3s include the opening cysteine and the closing phenylalanine or tryptophan. D genes are given only for firm matches. For some rows the clone size is stated as once, few or many, or as a class when expanded; others skip it.

abundance | j_gene | v_gene | d_gene | CDR3nt | CDR3aa
NA | TRBJ2-2 | TRBV24-1 | NA | TGTGCTTCCGGGACACCGAACACCGGGGAGCTGTTTTTT | CASGTPNTGELFF
NA | TRBJ1-2 | TRBV2 | TRBD1 | TGTGCCAGCAGCGGACAGGGAATCGACTATGGCTACACCTTC | CASSGQGIDYGYTF
NA | TRBJ2-5 | TRBV29-1 | TRBD2 | TGCAGCGCATGGACTAGCGGGAGGGCCCGAGAGACCCAGTACTTC | CSAWTSGRARETQYF
few | TRBJ2-7 | TRBV7-9 | TRBD2 | TGTGCCAGCAGCTTACGGGAGGGCCCTTACGAGCAGTACTTC | CASSLREGPYEQYF
NA | TRBJ2-7 | TRBV7-2 | TRBD2 | TGTGCCAGCAGCCGGACTAGCGGAGTCTACGAGCAGTACTTC | CASSRTSGVYEQYF
NA | TRBJ1-1 | TRBV3-1/TRBV3-2 | NA | TGTGCCAGCAGCCAAGAAGCTCTGAACACTGAAGCTTTCTTT | CASSQEALNTEAFF
NA | TRBJ2-1 | TRBV18 | TRBD2 | TGTGCCAGCTCGCTAGCGGGAGACAACTACAATGAGCAGTTCTTC | CASSLAGDNYNEQFF
NA | TRBJ1-2 | TRBV2 | NA | TGTGCCAGCAGACGGGACTATGGCTACACCTTC | CASRRDYGYTF
NA | TRBJ2-1 | TRBV5-1 | NA | TGCGCCAGCAGCTTGTCAGGGACCTACAATGAGCAGTTCTTC | CASSLSGTYNEQFF
NA | TRBJ2-7 | TRBV29-1 | TRBD1 | TGCAGCGTTCGACGGACAGGGCGAGAGGGCGAGCAGTACTTC | CSVRRTGREGEQYF
NA | TRBJ2-7 | TRBV5-6 | NA | TGTGCCAGCAGCTTGGTTACCTACGAGCAGTACTTC | CASSLVTYEQYF
NA | TRBJ1-2 | TRBV24-1 | TRBD1 | TGTGCCACCAGTGGGGGACAGCATAACTATGGCTACACCTTC | CATSGGQHNYGYTF
NA | TRBJ2-1 | TRBV30 | NA | TGTGCCTGGAGTGTAGGTAGCGGTGGAGGGCAGTTCTTC | CAWSVGSGGGQFF
NA | TRBJ2-3 | TRBV5-1 | NA | TGCGCCAGCAACCCCGCGGGTGCAGATACGCAGTATTTT | CASNPAGADTQYF
NA | TRBJ2-3 | TRBV5-1 | TRBD2 | TGCGCCAGCAGCCCGGGGACTAGCGGGAGGGCGGTAGATACGCAGTATTTT | CASSPGTSGRAVDTQYF
NA | TRBJ1-2 | TRBV28 | NA | TGTGCCAGCAGTTTCCAGCGGGGGCGGGGCGACTATGGCTACACCTTC | CASSFQRGRGDYGYTF
NA | TRBJ1-1 | TRBV5-6 | TRBD1 | TGTGCCAGCAGCTTGGTGGGACAGGGGGTCTTTGGTGCTTTCTTT | CASSLVGQGVFGAFF
NA | TRBJ2-1 | TRBV15 | TRBD2 | TGTGCCACCAGCGCTCTAGCGGAGATTTACAATGAGCAGTTCTTC | CATSALAEIYNEQFF
NA | TRBJ1-6 | TRBV6-1 | NA | TGTGCCAGCAGTGAAGTTGACTATTCACCCCTCCACTTT | CASSEVDYSPLHF
NA | TRBJ1-2 | TRBV18 | NA | TGTGCCAGCTCACCAATCCGGGGGAAAGACGATGGCTACACCTTC | CASSPIRGKDDGYTF
NA | TRBJ2-4 | TRBV28 | NA | TGTGCCAGCAGTTTAGGGCTACTCGGAGCCAAAAACATTCAGTACTTC | CASSLGLLGAKNIQYF
NA | TRBJ1-6 | TRBV19 | NA | TGTGCCAGCAAACTACAGGGCTGGACACCCCTCCACTTT | CASKLQGWTPLHF
NA | TRBJ1-5 | TRBV28 | TRBD1 | TGTGCCAGCACCGAAACCGGGACAGGAGACAATCAGCCCCAGCATTTT | CASTETGTGDNQPQHF
once | TRBJ1-5 | TRBV2 | NA | TGTGCCAGCAGTTTTGACGGGTATAGCAATCAGCCCCAGCATTTT | CASSFDGYSNQPQHF
NA | TRBJ2-6 | TRBV18 | NA | TGTGCCAGCTCACCCTTCTCTCCGGGGGACGGGGTTAGCGGGGCCAACGTCCTGACTTTC | CASSPFSPGDGVSGANVLTF